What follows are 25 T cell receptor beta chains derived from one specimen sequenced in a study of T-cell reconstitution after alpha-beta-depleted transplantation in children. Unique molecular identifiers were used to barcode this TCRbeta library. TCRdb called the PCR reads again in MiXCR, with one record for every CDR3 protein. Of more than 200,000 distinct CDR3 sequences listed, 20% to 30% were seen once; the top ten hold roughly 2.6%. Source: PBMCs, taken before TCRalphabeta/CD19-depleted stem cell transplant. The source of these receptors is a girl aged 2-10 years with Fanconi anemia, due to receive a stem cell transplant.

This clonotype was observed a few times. The CDR3, as DNA: TGCGCCAGCAGCTTGGAAGGGTCTGGCTACACCTTC. Translating it yields CASSLEGSGYTF. This chain connects TRBV5-1 to TRBJ1-2; no firm D call. Germline values: CDR1 SGHRS, CDR2 YFSETQ. Trimming took 0 bases from V and 7 from J, leaving 7 bases between them. This CDR3 has 12 amino acids.

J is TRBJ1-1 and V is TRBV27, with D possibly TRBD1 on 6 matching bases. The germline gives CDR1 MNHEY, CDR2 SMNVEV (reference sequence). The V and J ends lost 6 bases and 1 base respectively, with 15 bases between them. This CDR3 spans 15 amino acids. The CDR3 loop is CASSRYDRPNTEAFF. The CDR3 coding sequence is TGTGCCAGCAGCCGATACGACAGGCCGAACACTGAAGCTTTCTTT.

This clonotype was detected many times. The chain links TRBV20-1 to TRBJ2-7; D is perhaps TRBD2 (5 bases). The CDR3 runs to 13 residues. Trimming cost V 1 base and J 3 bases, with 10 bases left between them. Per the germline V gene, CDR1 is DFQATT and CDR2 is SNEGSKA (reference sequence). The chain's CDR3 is CSARGGGIYEQYF. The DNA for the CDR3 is TGCAGTGCTAGAGGAGGAGGAATCTACGAGCAGTACTTC.

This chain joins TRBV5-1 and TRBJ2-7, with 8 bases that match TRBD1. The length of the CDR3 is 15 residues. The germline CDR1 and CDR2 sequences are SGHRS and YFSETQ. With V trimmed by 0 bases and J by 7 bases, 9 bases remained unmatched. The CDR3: CASSLAQGALGEQYF. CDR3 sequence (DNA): TGCGCCAGCAGCTTGGCGCAGGGGGCGTTAGGAGAGCAGTACTTC.

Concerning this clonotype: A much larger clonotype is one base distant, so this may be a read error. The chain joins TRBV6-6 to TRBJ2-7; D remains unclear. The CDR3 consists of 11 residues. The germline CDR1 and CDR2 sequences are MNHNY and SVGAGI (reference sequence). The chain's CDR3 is CASGIGDEQHF. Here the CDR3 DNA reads TGTGCCAGCGGGATAGGAGACGAGCAGCACTTC.

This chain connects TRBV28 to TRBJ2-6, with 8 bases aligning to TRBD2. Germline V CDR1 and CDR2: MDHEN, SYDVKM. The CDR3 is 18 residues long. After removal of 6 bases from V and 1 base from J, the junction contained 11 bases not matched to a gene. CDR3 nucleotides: TGTGCCAGCAGCTTTGGCGGATTAGCGGGGTCTGGGGCCAACGTCCTGACTTTC. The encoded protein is CASSFGGLAGSGANVLTF.

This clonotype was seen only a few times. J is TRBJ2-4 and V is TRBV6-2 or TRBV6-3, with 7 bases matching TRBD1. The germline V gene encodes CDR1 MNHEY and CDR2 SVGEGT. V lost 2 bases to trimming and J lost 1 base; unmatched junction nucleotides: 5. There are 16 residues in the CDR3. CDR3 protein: CASSYRTGGAKNIQYF. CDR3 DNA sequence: TGTGCCAGCAGTTACCGGACAGGAGGCGCCAAAAACATTCAGTACTTC.

The CDR3 loop is CASSLLPPGPYEQYF. The CDR3 DNA is TGTGCCAGCAGTTTATTGCCCCCGGGACCTTACGAGCAGTACTTC. The genes are TRBV28 and TRBJ2-7; D may match TRBD1 or TRBD2 (5 bases each). The length of the CDR3 is 15 residues. Germline V lookup: CDR1 MDHEN, CDR2 SYDVKM. The V and J ends lost 1 base and 4 bases respectively, with 14 bases between them.

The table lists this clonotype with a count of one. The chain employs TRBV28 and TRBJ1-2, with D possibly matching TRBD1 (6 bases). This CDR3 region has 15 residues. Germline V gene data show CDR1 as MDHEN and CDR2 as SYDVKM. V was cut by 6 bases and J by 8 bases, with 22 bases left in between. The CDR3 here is CASSHYAIQGRGYTF. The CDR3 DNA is TGTGCCAGCAGCCATTATGCCATCCAGGGGCGGGGCTACACCTTC.

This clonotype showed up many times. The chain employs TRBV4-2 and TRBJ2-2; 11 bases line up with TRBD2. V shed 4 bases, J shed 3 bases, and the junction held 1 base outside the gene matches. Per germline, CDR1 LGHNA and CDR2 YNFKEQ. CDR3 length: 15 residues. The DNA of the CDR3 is TGTGCCAGCAGCCCACTAGCGGGAGACACCGGGGAGCTGTTTTTT. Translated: CASSPLAGDTGELFF.

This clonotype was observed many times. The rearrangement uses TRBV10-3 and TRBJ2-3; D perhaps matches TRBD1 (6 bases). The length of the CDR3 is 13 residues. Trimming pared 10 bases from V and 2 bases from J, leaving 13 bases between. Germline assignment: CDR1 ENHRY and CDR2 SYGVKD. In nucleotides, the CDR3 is TGTGCCACCACGGACAGTAACACAGATACGCAGTATTTT. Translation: CATTDSNTDTQYF.

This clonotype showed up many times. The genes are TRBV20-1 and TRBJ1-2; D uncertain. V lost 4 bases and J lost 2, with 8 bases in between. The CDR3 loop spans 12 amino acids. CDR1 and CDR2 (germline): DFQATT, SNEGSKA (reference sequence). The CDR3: CSANARNYGYTF. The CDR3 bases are TGCAGTGCTAATGCCAGAAACTATGGCTACACCTTC.

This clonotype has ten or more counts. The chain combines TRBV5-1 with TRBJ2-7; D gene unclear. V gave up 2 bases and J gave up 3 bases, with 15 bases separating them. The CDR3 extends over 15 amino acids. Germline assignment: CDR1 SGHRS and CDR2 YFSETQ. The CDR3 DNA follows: TGCGCCAGCAGCTTCGGAAACCATAAGGTCTACGAGCAGTACTTC. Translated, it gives CASSFGNHKVYEQYF.

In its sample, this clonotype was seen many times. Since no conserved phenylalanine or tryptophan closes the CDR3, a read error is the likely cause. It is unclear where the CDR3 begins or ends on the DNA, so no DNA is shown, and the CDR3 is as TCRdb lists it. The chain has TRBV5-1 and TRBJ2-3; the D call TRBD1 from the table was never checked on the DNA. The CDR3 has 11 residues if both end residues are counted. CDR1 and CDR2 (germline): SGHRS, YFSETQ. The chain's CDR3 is CASSVVIRQGV.

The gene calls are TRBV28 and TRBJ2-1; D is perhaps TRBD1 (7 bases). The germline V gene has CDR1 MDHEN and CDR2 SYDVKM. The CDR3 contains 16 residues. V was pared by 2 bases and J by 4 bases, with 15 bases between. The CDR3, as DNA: TGTGCCAGCAGTTTACCAGGGGGACTGAGATACAATGAGCAGTTCTTC. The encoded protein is CASSLPGGLRYNEQFF.

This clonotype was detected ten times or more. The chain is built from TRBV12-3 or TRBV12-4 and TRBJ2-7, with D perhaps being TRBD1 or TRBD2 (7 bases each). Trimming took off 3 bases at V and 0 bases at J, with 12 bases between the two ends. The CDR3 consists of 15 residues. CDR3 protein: CASSLGGGASYEQYF. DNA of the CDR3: TGTGCCAGCAGTTTGGGAGGGGGCGCCTCCTACGAGCAGTACTTC.

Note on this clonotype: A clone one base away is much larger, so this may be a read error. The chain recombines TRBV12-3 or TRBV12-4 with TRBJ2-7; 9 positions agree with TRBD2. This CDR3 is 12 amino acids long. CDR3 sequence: CGTLAGTGEQYF. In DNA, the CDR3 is TGTGGCACTCTAGCGGGAACGGGGGAGCAGTACTTC.

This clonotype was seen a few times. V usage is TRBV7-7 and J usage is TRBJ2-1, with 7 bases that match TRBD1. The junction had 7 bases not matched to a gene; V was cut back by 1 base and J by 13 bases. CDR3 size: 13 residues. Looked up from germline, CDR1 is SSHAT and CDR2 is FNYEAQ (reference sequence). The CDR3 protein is CASSLEWTGEQFF. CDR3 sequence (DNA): TGTGCCAGCAGCTTAGAGTGGACAGGTGAACAGTTCTTC.

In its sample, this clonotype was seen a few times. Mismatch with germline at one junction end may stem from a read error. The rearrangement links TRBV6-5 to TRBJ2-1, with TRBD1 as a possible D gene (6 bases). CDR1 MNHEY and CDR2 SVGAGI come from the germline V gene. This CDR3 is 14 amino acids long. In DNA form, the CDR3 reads TGTGCCAACAGTTACACGGACAGTGACAATGAGCAGTTCTTC. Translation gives CANSYTDSDNEQFF.

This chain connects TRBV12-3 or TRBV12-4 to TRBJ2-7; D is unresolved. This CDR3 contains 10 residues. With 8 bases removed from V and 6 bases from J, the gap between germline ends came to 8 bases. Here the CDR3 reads CASGGAEQYF. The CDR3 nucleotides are TGTGCCAGCGGTGGCGCCGAGCAGTACTTC.

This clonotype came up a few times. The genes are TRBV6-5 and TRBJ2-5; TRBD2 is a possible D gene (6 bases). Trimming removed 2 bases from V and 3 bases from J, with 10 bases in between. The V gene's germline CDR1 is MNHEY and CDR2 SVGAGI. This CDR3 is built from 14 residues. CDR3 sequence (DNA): TGTGCCAGCAGTTACGCGGGGACGGAAGAGACCCAGTACTTC. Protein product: CASSYAGTEETQYF.

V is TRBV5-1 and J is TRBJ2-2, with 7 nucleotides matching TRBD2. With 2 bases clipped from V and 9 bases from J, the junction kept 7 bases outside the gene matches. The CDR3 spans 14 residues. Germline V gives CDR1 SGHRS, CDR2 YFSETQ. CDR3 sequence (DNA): TGCGCCAGCAGCTTAACTAGCGTTGACCGGGAGCTGTTTTTT. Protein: CASSLTSVDRELFF.

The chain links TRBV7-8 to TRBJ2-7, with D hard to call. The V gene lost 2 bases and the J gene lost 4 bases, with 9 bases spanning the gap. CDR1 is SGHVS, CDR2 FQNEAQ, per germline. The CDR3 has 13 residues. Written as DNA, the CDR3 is TGTGCCAGCAGCTTATACACGGAGTACGAGCAGTACTTC. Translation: CASSLYTEYEQYF.

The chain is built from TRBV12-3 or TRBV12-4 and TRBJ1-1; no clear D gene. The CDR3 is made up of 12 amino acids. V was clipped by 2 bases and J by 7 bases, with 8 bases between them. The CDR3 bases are TGTGCCAGCAGTTTAAGTAGGATTGAAGCTTTCTTT. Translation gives CASSLSRIEAFF.

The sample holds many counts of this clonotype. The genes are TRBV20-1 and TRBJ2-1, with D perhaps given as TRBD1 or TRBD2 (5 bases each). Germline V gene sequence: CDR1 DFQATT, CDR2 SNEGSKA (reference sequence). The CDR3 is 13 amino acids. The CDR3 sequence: CSGTWGSNNEQFF. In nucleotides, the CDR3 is TGCAGCGGTACATGGGGGTCCAACAATGAGCAGTTCTTC.